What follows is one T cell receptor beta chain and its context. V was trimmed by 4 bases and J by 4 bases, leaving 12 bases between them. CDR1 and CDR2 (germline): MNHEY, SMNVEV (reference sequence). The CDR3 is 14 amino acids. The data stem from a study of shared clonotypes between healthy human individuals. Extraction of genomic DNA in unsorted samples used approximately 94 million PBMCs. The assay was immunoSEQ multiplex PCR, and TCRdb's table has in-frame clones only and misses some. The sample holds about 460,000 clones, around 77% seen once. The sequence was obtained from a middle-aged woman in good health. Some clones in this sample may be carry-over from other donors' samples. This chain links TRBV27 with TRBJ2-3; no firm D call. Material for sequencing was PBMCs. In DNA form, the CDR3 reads TGTGCCAGCAGTTCCGAACCGTCGGCAGATACGCAGTATTTT. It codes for CASSSEPSADTQYF.